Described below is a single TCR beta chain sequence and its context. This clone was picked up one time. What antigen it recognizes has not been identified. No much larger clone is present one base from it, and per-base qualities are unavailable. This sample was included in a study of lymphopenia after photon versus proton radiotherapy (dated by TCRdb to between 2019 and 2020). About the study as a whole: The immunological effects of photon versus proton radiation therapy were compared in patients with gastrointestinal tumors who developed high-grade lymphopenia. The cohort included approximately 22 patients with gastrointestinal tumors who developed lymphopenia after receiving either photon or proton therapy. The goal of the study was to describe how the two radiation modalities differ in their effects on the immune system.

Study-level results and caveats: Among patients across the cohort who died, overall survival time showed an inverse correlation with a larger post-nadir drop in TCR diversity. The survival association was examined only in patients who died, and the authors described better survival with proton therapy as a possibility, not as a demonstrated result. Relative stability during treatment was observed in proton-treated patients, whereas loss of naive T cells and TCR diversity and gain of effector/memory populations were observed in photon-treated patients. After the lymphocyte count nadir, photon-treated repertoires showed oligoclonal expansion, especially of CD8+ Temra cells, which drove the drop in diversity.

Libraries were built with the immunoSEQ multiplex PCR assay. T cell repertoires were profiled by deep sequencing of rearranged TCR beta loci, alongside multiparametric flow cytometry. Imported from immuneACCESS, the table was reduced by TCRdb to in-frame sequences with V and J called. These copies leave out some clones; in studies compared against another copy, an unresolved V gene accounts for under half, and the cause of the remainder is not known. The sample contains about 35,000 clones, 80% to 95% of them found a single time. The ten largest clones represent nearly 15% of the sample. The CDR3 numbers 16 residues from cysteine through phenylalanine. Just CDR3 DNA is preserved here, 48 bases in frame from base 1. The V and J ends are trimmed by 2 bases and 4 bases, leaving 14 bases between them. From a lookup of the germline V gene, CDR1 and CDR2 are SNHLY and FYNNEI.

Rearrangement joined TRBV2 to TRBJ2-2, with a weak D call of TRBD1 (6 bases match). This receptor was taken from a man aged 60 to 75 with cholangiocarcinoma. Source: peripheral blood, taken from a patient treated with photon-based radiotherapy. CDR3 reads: CASSESPGHLTGELFF. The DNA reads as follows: TGTGCCAGCAGTGAATCACCGGGACACCTCACCGGGGAGCTGTTTTTT.